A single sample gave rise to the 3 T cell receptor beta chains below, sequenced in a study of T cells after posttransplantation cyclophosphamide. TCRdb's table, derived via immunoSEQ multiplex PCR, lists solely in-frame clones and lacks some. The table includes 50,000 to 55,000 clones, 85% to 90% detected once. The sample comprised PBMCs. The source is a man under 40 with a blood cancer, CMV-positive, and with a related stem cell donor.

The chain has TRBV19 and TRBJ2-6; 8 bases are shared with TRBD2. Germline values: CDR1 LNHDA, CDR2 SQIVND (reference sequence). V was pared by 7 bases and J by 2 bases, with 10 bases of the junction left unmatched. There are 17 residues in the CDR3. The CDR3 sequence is CASTAGTSSAGANVLTF. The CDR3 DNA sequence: TGTGCCAGTACGGCAGGGACTAGTTCCGCTGGGGCCAACGTCCTGACTTTC.

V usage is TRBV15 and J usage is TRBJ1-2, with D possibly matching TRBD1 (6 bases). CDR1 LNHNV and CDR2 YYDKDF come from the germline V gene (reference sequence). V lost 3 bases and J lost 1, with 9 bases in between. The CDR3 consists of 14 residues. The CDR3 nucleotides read TGTGCCACCAGCAGGGACAGACATAACTATGGCTACACCTTC. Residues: CATSRDRHNYGYTF.

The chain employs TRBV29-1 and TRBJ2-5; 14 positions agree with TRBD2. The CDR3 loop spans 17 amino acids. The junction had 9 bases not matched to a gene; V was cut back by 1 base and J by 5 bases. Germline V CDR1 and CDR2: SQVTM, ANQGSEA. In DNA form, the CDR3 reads TGCAGCGTTGAAGTGACTAGCGGGAGGGCGGTCGGTGAGACCCAGTACTTC. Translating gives CSVEVTSGRAVGETQYF.